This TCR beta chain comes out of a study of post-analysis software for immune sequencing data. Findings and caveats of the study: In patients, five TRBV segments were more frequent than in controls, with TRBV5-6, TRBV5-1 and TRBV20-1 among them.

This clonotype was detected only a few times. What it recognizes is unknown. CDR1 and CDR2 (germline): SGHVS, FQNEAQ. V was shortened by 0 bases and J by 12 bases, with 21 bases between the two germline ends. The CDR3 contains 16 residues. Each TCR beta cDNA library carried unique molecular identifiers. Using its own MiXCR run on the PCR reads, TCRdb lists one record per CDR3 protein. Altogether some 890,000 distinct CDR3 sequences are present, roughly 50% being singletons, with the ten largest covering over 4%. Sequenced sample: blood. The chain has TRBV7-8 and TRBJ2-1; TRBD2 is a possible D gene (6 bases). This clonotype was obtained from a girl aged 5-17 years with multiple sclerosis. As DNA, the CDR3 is TGTGCCAGCAGCTTAGCCGGGGTCGGGGGAGGACCGATGCAGTTCTTC. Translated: CASSLAGVGGGPMQFF.